This TCR beta chain comes out of a study of blood T cells in healthy people across ages. Study findings and constraints: Per million T cells, TCR beta diversity dropped about linearly as age rose. The authors considered diversity estimates from one million T cells to be underestimates. Using unsorted PBMCs precluded a conclusive naive versus antigen-experienced comparison.

It was with a sample-barcoded 5' primer and a J-beta primer mix that a second PCR of about 6 to 11 cycles was run. TCRdb re-called the 5' RACE reads with MiXCR, one entry per CDR3 protein. The profile shows about 1,000,000 distinct CDR3 sequences, 45% of them singletons. Isolation yielded PBMCs, at least 7 million per sample, in every case. To note about this clonotype: No antigen is known for it.

The CDR3 has 13 amino acids. The germline V gene encodes CDR1 MNHEY and CDR2 SMNVEV (reference sequence). The ends were cut back, 7 bases at V and 7 bases at J, with 16 bases in the middle. The material sequenced was blood. The TCR comes from a woman aged 55-69 years in good health. The chain is built from TRBV27 and TRBJ1-1; D remains ambiguous. CDR3 in DNA: TGTGCCAGCACAGCCCGGGTCCGCGGTGAAGCTTTCTTT. It codes for CASTARVRGEAFF.